This T cell receptor (beta chain) was identified in a study of T cell repertoires in cytomegalovirus infection. On the study more broadly: Newly reported HLA-C-restricted and thoroughly characterized HLA-B-restricted CMV epitopes were employed. Both CMV infection and a matching HLA type were indicated by public TCR beta signatures. Findings and limits, study-wide: CMV-specific TCR beta clonotypes restricted by HLA-C dominated the ex vivo response. Frequencies of public TCR beta families were cumulated, and this identified carriers of CMV plus the relevant HLA.

This clonotype occurred a few times. Its specificity is unknown. TCRdb called the reads again in MiXCR, with one record for every CDR3 protein. The table records approximately 100,000 distinct CDR3 sequences, roughly 40% of them present only once. Germline V gives CDR1 MDHEN, CDR2 SYDVKM. The V gene lost 0 bases and the J gene lost 0 bases, with 8 bases spanning the gap. This CDR3 has 15 residues. The source was CD8+ T cells from cultured PBMCs, collected from culture after CMV antigen stimulation. The chain links TRBV28 to TRBJ1-1; perhaps TRBD1 as D (5 bases). This TCR was recovered from a human donor in good health (CMV status not recorded). Some clones in this sample may be carry-over from other donors' samples. CDR3 protein: CASSLCGHMNTEAFF. The CDR3 region has the DNA TGTGCCAGCAGTTTATGCGGACACATGAACACTGAAGCTTTCTTT. The variable domain in full, with the rest retrieved from reference TRBV28 and TRBJ1-1, is DVKVTQSSRYLVKRTGEKVFLECVQDMDHENMFWYRQDPGLGLRLIYFSYDVKMKEKGDIPEGYSVSREKKERFSLILESASTNQTSMYLCASSLCGHMNTEAFFGQGTRLTVV.